This is a list of T cell receptor beta chains from one sample in a study of blood T cell repertoires in COVID-19. TCRdb's table, derived via immunoSEQ multiplex PCR, lists solely in-frame clones and lacks some. The repertoire holds 200,000 to 300,000 clones, more than 65% seen once, with around 2.4% in the top ten. The sequenced sample was peripheral blood. These receptors all come from a man between 40 and 49 years old who had recovered from COVID-19. CDR3s include the opening cysteine and the closing phenylalanine or tryptophan. D genes are given only for firm matches. Part of the rows lack a size; the others show once, few, many or a class for expanded clones.

d_call j_call clone_size v_call cdr3_aa cdr3_nt
. TRBJ2-2 once TRBV23-1 CASSPGTGELFF TGCGCCAGCAGTCCAGGGACCGGGGAGCTGTTTTTT
. TRBJ2-7 few TRBV6-5 CASTSDGGSSYEQYF TGTGCCAGCACCTCAGACGGAGGTAGCTCCTACGAGCAGTACTTC
. TRBJ1-1 . TRBV19 CASSIASGSGTEAFF TGTGCCAGTAGTATAGCCTCAGGGTCGGGCACTGAAGCTTTCTTT
. TRBJ2-5 . TRBV11-2 CASSLGYTRYQETQYF TGTGCCAGCAGCTTAGGTTATACGAGGTACCAAGAGACCCAGTACTTC
. TRBJ1-2 . TRBV6-5 CASSSSGPYGYTF TGTGCCAGCAGTTCTTCAGGCCCTTATGGCTACACCTTC
TRBD2 TRBJ2-7 . TRBV15 CATSPNAGGSYEQYF TGTGCCACCAGCCCGAACGCGGGAGGGTCCTACGAGCAGTACTTC
TRBD1 TRBJ1-4 . TRBV6-1 CASSDRGRNRNEKLFF TGTGCCAGCAGTGACAGGGGGCGCAACCGGAATGAAAAACTGTTTTTT
. TRBJ1-1 many TRBV7-2 CASSLFQLNTEAFF TGTGCCAGCAGCTTATTTCAACTCAACACTGAAGCTTTCTTT
TRBD2 TRBJ2-1 . TRBV30 CAWSGRGDLQFF TGTGCCTGGAGCGGGAGGGGGGACCTGCAGTTCTTC
TRBD2 TRBJ2-1 few TRBV7-2 CASSKSGGAFHEQFF TGTGCCAGCAGCAAGAGCGGGGGGGCCTTCCATGAGCAGTTCTTC
TRBD2 TRBJ2-7 once TRBV7-2 CASSLGAGEGYEQYF TGTGCCAGCAGCTTAGGAGCGGGGGAAGGCTACGAGCAGTACTTC
. TRBJ1-5 once TRBV30 CAWSVSNQPQHF TGTGCCTGGAGTGTTTCAAATCAGCCCCAGCATTTT
TRBD2 TRBJ2-7 . TRBV19 CASSIGGDSYEQYF TGTGCCAGTAGTATTGGGGGGGACTCCTACGAGCAGTACTTC
. TRBJ2-2 . TRBV9 CASSLPPGAGRVGELFF TGTGCCAGCAGCTTACCACCGGGAGCCGGCAGAGTCGGGGAGCTGTTTTTT
TRBD1 TRBJ2-7 . TRBV30 CAWSVRQGADEQYF TGTGCCTGGAGTGTACGCCAGGGGGCCGACGAGCAGTACTTC
. TRBJ1-6 . TRBV5-1 CASSPRAGGTGNSPLHF TGCGCCAGCAGTCCCCGTGCGGGGGGAACGGGTAATTCACCCCTCCACTTT
TRBD2 TRBJ2-7 . TRBV30 CAWNGLASYEQYF TGTGCCTGGAACGGACTAGCGTCCTACGAGCAGTACTTC
. TRBJ1-2 . TRBV4-1 CASSQEVRGRGNYGYTF TGCGCCAGCAGCCAAGAGGTTAGGGGCAGGGGAAACTATGGCTACACCTTC
. TRBJ1-2 . TRBV6-1 CASSEDGEGTYGYTF TGTGCCAGCAGTGAAGACGGTGAAGGGACATATGGCTACACCTTC
. TRBJ2-2 . TRBV29-1 CSASRGTDTGELFF TGCAGCGCGTCCCGCGGGACAGACACCGGGGAGCTGTTTTTT
TRBD2 TRBJ2-1 . TRBV6-5 CASSQLAGGPNEQFF TGTGCCAGCAGCCAACTAGCGGGAGGACCCAATGAGCAGTTCTTC
. TRBJ1-6 few TRBV10-3 CAISEPRNGNSPLHF TGTGCCATCAGTGAGCCCCGGAACGGGAATTCACCCCTCCACTTT
. TRBJ1-1 . TRBV5-3 CARSYTRGCTNTEAFF TGTGCCAGAAGCTATACGAGGGGGTGTACGAACACTGAAGCTTTCTTT
TRBD1 TRBJ1-4 . TRBV5-5 CASSDRAYNEKLFF TGTGCCAGCAGCGACAGGGCGTATAATGAAAAACTGTTTTTT
. TRBJ2-5 . TRBV6-5 CASSGAGAQETQYF TGTGCCAGCTCGGGAGCTGGTGCTCAAGAGACCCAGTACTTC
. TRBJ1-2 . TRBV12-3/TRBV12-4 CASSGQPWDGYTF TGTGCCAGCAGTGGACAGCCCTGGGATGGCTACACCTTC
. TRBJ2-7 once TRBV18 CASSPGGHEQYF TGTGCCAGCTCACCAGGTGGCCACGAGCAGTACTTC
. TRBJ2-3 . TRBV5-1 CASSLASGFTDTQYF TGCGCCAGCAGCTTGGCCTCAGGGTTTACAGATACGCAGTATTTT
. TRBJ1-6 few TRBV2 CASRWGKESPLHF TGTGCCAGCAGGTGGGGCAAAGAATCACCCCTCCACTTT
. TRBJ1-4 . TRBV29-1 CSALYEKLFF TGCAGCGCCCTCTATGAAAAACTGTTTTTT
. TRBJ1-6 . TRBV7-2 CASSYTWRDSPLHF TGTGCCAGCAGCTACACCTGGAGGGATTCACCCCTCCACTTT
TRBD1 TRBJ1-2 . TRBV6-5 CASSHQQGVIYGYTF TGTGCCAGCAGTCACCAACAGGGGGTCATATATGGCTACACCTTC
. TRBJ2-3 . TRBV11-3 CASSLRGGSGNTQYF TGTGCCAGCAGCTTAAGGGGGGGCTCAGGGAATACGCAGTATTTT
TRBD2 TRBJ2-7 few TRBV7-8 CASSNTRTRGRHEQYF TGTGCCAGCAGCAATACCAGGACTAGAGGTCGCCACGAGCAGTACTTC
. TRBJ2-7 . TRBV5-6 CASSSRQEYSYEQYF TGTGCCAGCAGCTCTCGACAGGAATATTCCTACGAGCAGTACTTC
TRBD1 TRBJ1-2 . TRBV7-9 CASSFPPGQGKGDGYTF TGTGCCAGCAGCTTCCCCCCGGGACAGGGGAAAGGTGATGGCTACACCTTC
. TRBJ2-6 . TRBV19 CASTGYSGANVLTF TGTGCCAGCACAGGCTACTCTGGGGCCAACGTCCTGACTTTC
TRBD2 TRBJ2-2 few TRBV15 CATSRVLGLQTGELFF TGTGCCACCAGCAGAGTGCTGGGACTACAAACCGGGGAGCTGTTTTTT
. TRBJ2-3 few TRBV5-1 CASSLGGTDTQYF TGCGCCAGCAGCTTGGGAGGCACAGATACGCAGTATTTT
. TRBJ1-1 . TRBV2 CASSNTRGINTEAFF TGTGCCAGCAGCAACACCAGGGGAATTAACACTGAAGCTTTCTTT
. TRBJ2-7 . TRBV5-4 CASSIQVGEQYF TGTGCCAGCAGCATACAGGTGGGCGAGCAGTACTTC
TRBD1 TRBJ2-7 . TRBV7-6 CASSIFPGQNYEQYF TGTGCCAGCAGCATATTCCCGGGACAGAACTACGAGCAGTACTTC
. TRBJ2-2 few TRBV27 CASRGPNTGELFF TGTGCCAGCCGAGGGCCGAACACCGGGGAGCTGTTTTTT
TRBD1 TRBJ2-1 few TRBV6-2/TRBV6-3 CASSQDRGSYNEQFF TGTGCCAGCAGTCAGGACAGGGGCTCCTACAATGAGCAGTTCTTC
. TRBJ2-3 . TRBV7-8 CASSASLGGADTQYF TGTGCCAGCAGCGCTAGCTTAGGGGGGGCGGATACGCAGTATTTT
TRBD1 TRBJ1-5 . TRBV27 CASAPGTGDQPQHF TGTGCCAGCGCCCCCGGGACAGGGGATCAGCCCCAGCATTTT